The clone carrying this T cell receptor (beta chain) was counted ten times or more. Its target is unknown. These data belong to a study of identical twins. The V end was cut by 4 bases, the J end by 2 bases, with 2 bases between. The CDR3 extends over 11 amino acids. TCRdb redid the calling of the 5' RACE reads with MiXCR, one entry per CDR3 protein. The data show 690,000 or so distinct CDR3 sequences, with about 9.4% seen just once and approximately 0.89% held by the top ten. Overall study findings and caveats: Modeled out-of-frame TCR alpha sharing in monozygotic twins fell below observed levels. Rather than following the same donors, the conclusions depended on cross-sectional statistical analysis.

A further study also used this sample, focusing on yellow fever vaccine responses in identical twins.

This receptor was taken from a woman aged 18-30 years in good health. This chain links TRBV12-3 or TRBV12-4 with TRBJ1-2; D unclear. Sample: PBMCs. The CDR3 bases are TGTGCCAGCAGTTCCAACTATGGCTACACCTTC. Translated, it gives CASSSNYGYTF.